Following are 20 T cell receptor beta chains from one sample sequenced in a study of T cell responses to AZD1222 COVID-19 vaccine. Profiled with immunoSEQ multiplex PCR; TCRdb holds only in-frame clones, not every one. The sample has about 100,000 clones, 91% seen once. The sequencing used peripheral blood, collected 28 days after the second AZD1222 dose. These receptor sequences come from an adult who received the AZD1222 COVID-19 vaccine.

The chain employs TRBV3-1 (or the pseudogene TRBV3-2) and TRBJ2-7; 8 bases line up with TRBD1. V was pared by 6 bases and J by 0 bases, with 10 bases of the junction left unmatched. This CDR3 region has 16 residues. Germline lookup yields CDR1 LGHDT and CDR2 YNNKEL (reference sequence). CDR3 protein: CASSFFYRGTSYEQYF. For the CDR3, the DNA is TGTGCCAGCAGTTTCTTCTACAGGGGGACCTCCTACGAGCAGTACTTC.

In its sample, this clone was seen once. The CDR3 sequence: CASSYSVGGNYGYTF. Here the CDR3 DNA reads TGTGCCAGCAGTTATTCCGTTGGGGGCAACTATGGCTACACCTTC. The chain has TRBV7-2 and TRBJ1-2; weak D call: TRBD1 (6 bases). Germline CDR1 reads SGHTA; CDR2 reads FQGNSA. V shed 6 bases and J shed 2 bases, with 16 bases lying between them. CDR3 size: 15 residues.

This chain connects TRBV2 to TRBJ2-1; 9 bases match TRBD2. Germline lookup yields CDR1 SNHLY and CDR2 FYNNEI. The ends lost 3 bases at V and 0 bases at J; junction bases unmatched: 3. The CDR3 consists of 16 residues. The CDR3 sequence is CASSELAGSSYNEQFF. The DNA of the CDR3 is TGTGCCAGCAGTGAGCTAGCGGGGAGCTCCTACAATGAGCAGTTCTTC.

This clone occurred once. The chain combines TRBV5-1 with TRBJ2-2, with 7 bases aligning to TRBD2. In germline, CDR1 is SGHRS, CDR2 YFSETQ. V shed 1 base, J shed 0 bases, and the junction held 0 bases outside the gene matches. The CDR3 consists of 15 residues. The CDR3 protein is CASSLRGANTGELFF. CDR3 nucleotides: TGCGCCAGCAGCTTGCGGGGGGCGAACACCGGGGAGCTGTTTTTT.

This clone was seen a single time. This chain uses TRBV5-1 with TRBJ2-7; TRBD1 matches 9 bases. From germline, CDR1 is SGHRS and CDR2 YFSETQ. The length of the CDR3 is 14 residues. Trimming took 3 bases from V and 3 from J; bases not matched to a gene: 4. CDR3 DNA sequence: TGCGCCAGCAGCTCTTCGGGACAGGGCTACGAGCAGTACTTC. It translates to CASSSSGQGYEQYF.

Note on this clone: The sample carries other DNA sequences with the same CDR3. The chain couples TRBV27 to TRBJ2-7; 7 bases map to TRBD1. The CDR3 sequence is 16 residues long. Germline V gene sequence: CDR1 MNHEY, CDR2 SMNVEV (reference sequence). Germline trimming cut 4 bases from V and 2 bases from J; bases unmatched to any gene: 11. Written as DNA, the CDR3 is TGTGCCAGCAGTTCTTTTACGGACAGGAGTCCCTACGAGCAGTACTTC. As protein: CASSSFTDRSPYEQYF.

The chain couples TRBV24-1 to TRBJ2-3; 7 bases are shared with TRBD2. The CDR3 contains 15 residues. Looked up from germline, CDR1 is KGHDR and CDR2 is SFDVKD. J was trimmed by 5 bases and V by 3 bases; bases with no gene match: 7. In DNA form, the CDR3 reads TGTGCCACCAGTGATAGGGGACTAAATCTAGATACGCAGTATTTT. It encodes CATSDRGLNLDTQYF.

This chain uses TRBV4-2 with TRBJ1-1, with a weak D call TRBD1 (5 bases). From germline, CDR1 is LGHNA and CDR2 YNFKEQ. The CDR3 contains 15 residues. The V gene lost 3 bases and the J gene lost 4 bases, with 15 bases spanning the gap. The CDR3 region is CASSHTAGKVTEAFF. DNA for the CDR3: TGTGCCAGCAGCCATACCGCAGGGAAAGTCACTGAAGCTTTCTTT.

V and J are TRBV9 and TRBJ2-1; a weak D match, TRBD2 (5 bases). Trimming pared 0 bases from V and 9 bases from J, leaving 10 bases between. There are 13 residues in the CDR3. Germline V gives CDR1 SGDLS, CDR2 YYNGEE. CDR3 coding DNA: TGTGCCAGCAGCGTAGGGGTTGAGGGTGAGCAGTTCTTC. Its protein product is CASSVGVEGEQFF.

The chain is built from TRBV11-2 and TRBJ2-7; TRBD2 agrees at 13 bases. The CDR3 length is 16 residues. CDR1 and CDR2 from the germline V gene are SGHAT and FQNNGV. V lost 3 bases and J lost 0; bases outside the gene matches: 2. CDR3 sequence (DNA): TGTGCCAGCAGCTTGGGACTAGCGGGACTCTCCTACGAGCAGTACTTC. Its translation: CASSLGLAGLSYEQYF. Based on the CDR3 plus reference TRBV11-2 and TRBJ2-7, the full variable domain is EAGVAQSPRYKIIEKRQSVAFWCNPISGHATLYWYQQILGQGPKLLIQFQNNGVVDDSQLPKDRFSAERLKGVDSTLKIQPAKLEDSAVYLCASSLGLAGLSYEQYFGPGTRLTVT.

J is TRBJ1-4 and V is TRBV19, with unresolved D. Trimming shortened V by 3 bases and J by 6 bases, and 11 bases separated the two germline ends. Germline V lookup: CDR1 LNHDA, CDR2 SQIVND (reference sequence). The CDR3 has 14 amino acids. Here the CDR3 DNA reads TGTGCCAGTAGTATTACAGCGGTGGATGAAAAACTGTTTTTT. This translates into CASSITAVDEKLFF.

This chain uses TRBV4-1 with TRBJ2-1, with 7 bases lining up with TRBD1. CDR1 is MGHRA and CDR2 is YSYEKL in the germline V gene. With V trimmed by 0 bases and J by 2 bases, 7 bases remained unmatched. This CDR3 contains 17 residues. This CDR3 reads CASSQDESTGAYNEQFF. The CDR3 region has the DNA TGCGCCAGCAGCCAAGACGAGTCAACAGGGGCCTACAATGAGCAGTTCTTC.

This clone was seen only once. This chain links TRBV7-9 with TRBJ2-5, with D unclear. Germline loops: CDR1 SEHNR, CDR2 FQNEAQ (reference sequence). The CDR3 has 11 amino acids. V lost 4 bases to trimming and J lost 4 bases, with 4 bases between them. The CDR3 here is CASSSTETQYF. CDR3 in DNA: TGTGCCAGCAGCTCTACAGAGACCCAGTACTTC. Supplemented by reference TRBV7-9 and TRBJ2-5, the full variable domain reads DTGVSQNPRHKITKRGQNVTFRCDPISEHNRLYWYRQTLGQGPEFLTYFQNEAQLEKSRLLSDRFSAERPKGSFSTLEIQRTEQGDSAMYLCASSSTETQYFGPGTRLLVL.

The V gene is TRBV28, the J gene TRBJ2-1; D possibly corresponds to TRBD2 (5 bases). The CDR3 spans 13 residues. Germline lookup yields CDR1 MDHEN and CDR2 SYDVKM. The V gene lost 3 bases and the J gene lost 5 bases, with 8 bases spanning the gap. The CDR3 DNA sequence: TGTGCCAGCAGTTTCGGGGAAAACAATGAGCAGTTCTTC. Translating it yields CASSFGENNEQFF. Variable domain in full (rest from reference TRBV28 and TRBJ2-1): DVKVTQSSRYLVKRTGEKVFLECVQDMDHENMFWYRQDPGLGLRLIYFSYDVKMKEKGDIPEGYSVSREKKERFSLILESASTNQTSMYLCASSFGENNEQFFGPGTRLTVL.

V and J are TRBV2 and TRBJ1-2; D gene ambiguous. Germline V gene lookup returns CDR1 SNHLY and CDR2 FYNNEI. With 4 bases removed from V and 0 bases from J, the gap between germline ends came to 9 bases. This CDR3 region has 14 residues. The CDR3 sequence: CASSGAATNYGYTF. The CDR3 DNA is TGTGCCAGCAGTGGGGCAGCCACTAACTATGGCTACACCTTC.

This chain joins TRBV10-3 and TRBJ2-1; 9 bases agree with TRBD2. Germline CDR1 is ENHRY and CDR2 is SYGVKD. The CDR3 runs 15 residues. V shed 6 bases and J 4 bases; nucleotides not matched to a gene: 7. CDR3 bases: TGTGCCATCAGCACCTCTAGCGGGATATACAATGAGCAGTTCTTC. Its protein product is CAISTSSGIYNEQFF.

This chain connects TRBV28 to TRBJ1-2, with D tentatively TRBD1 (5 bases). The CDR3 is made up of 13 amino acids. CDR1 is MDHEN and CDR2 is SYDVKM in the germline V gene. Trimming removed 5 bases at V and 7 bases at J, with 14 bases between. The CDR3 DNA reads TGTGCCAGCAGTCCACAGGAGGTTGGTGGCTACACCTTC. Protein: CASSPQEVGGYTF.

This clone was found once. The rearrangement links TRBV5-4 to TRBJ2-1; D might be TRBD2 (6 bases). Trimming took off 4 bases at V and 5 bases at J, with 19 bases between the two ends. Per the germline V gene, CDR1 is SGHNT and CDR2 is YYREEE (reference sequence). The CDR3 runs 16 residues. The CDR3 protein is CASSLPGRYTNNEQFF. The DNA of the CDR3 is TGTGCCAGCAGCCTACCTGGGAGGTACACAAACAATGAGCAGTTCTTC.

V gene TRBV11-2 combines with J gene TRBJ2-5; D possibly corresponds to TRBD1 (6 bases). Germline V gene lookup returns CDR1 SGHAT and CDR2 FQNNGV. There are 15 residues in the CDR3. Trimming removed 3 bases at V and 5 bases at J, with 16 bases between. The CDR3 reads CASSFLTGNRETQYF. CDR3 nucleotides: TGTGCCAGCAGCTTCCTAACAGGGAATCGGGAGACCCAGTACTTC.

The chain is built from TRBV2 and TRBJ2-3; D unresolved. Trimming stripped 6 bases from V and 4 bases from J, with 8 bases between. The CDR3 is 12 amino acids. Germline CDR1 reads SNHLY; CDR2 reads FYNNEI. The CDR3 protein is CASRDNSDTQYF. As DNA, the CDR3 is TGTGCCAGCAGAGACAACTCAGATACGCAGTATTTT.